Shown below are 27 T cell receptor beta chains from a single sample sequenced in a study of cytomegalovirus exposure and HLA in healthy donors. The PCR made use of 60 Vbeta and 13 Jbeta primers. The protocol was immunoSEQ multiplex PCR, while the TCRdb copy is restricted to in-frame clones and leaves out a portion. The sample lists roughly 290,000 clones; approximately 90% were seen once. Sequencing input: PBMCs. These receptors all come from a woman under 30 in good health and CMV-seronegative.

About this clone itself: The same CDR3 arises from other DNA sequences in this sample as well. V gene TRBV6-5 combines with J gene TRBJ2-7; D may be TRBD2 (6 bases). The germline V gene encodes CDR1 MNHEY and CDR2 SVGAGI. The CDR3 is 14 residues long. The ends were cut back, 5 bases at V and 2 bases at J, with 13 bases in the middle. CDR3 sequence: CASSRGTGAYEQYF. In DNA, the CDR3 is TGTGCCAGCAGTCGGGGGACGGGGGCCTACGAGCAGTACTTC.

This clone was seen only a few times. The chain joins TRBV2 to TRBJ1-2, with D possibly matching TRBD1 (5 bases). The CDR3 runs to 15 residues. Trimming removed 1 base at V and 3 bases at J, with 12 bases between. Germline CDR1 and CDR2: SNHLY and FYNNEI. The CDR3 protein is CASSEGSGLDYGYTF. In nucleotides, the CDR3 is TGTGCCAGCAGTGAAGGGTCAGGGTTGGACTATGGCTACACCTTC. The whole variable domain, filled in from reference TRBV2 and TRBJ1-2, reads EPEVTQTPSHQVTQMGQEVILRCVPISNHLYFYWYRQILGQKVEFLVSFYNNEISEKSEIFDDQFSVERPDGSNFTLKIRSTKLEDSAMYFCASSEGSGLDYGYTFGSGTRLTVV.

The V and J genes are TRBV5-6 and TRBJ2-7; 7 bases match TRBD2. There are 15 residues in the CDR3. Trimming removed 0 bases from V and 3 bases from J; junction bases left unmatched: 6. Germline CDR1 reads SGHDT; CDR2 reads YYEEEE. The CDR3 sequence is CASSLDIGGDYEQYF. The CDR3 nucleotides read TGTGCCAGCAGCTTGGATATTGGGGGGGACTACGAGCAGTACTTC.

The rearrangement links TRBV11-2 to TRBJ1-4, with 8 bases lining up with TRBD1. From germline, CDR1 is SGHAT and CDR2 FQNNGV. V lost 6 bases to trimming and J lost 5 bases; unmatched junction nucleotides: 11. The length of the CDR3 is 16 residues. The CDR3 is CASSSPRGRRNEKLFF. For the CDR3, the DNA is TGTGCCAGCAGTTCACCCAGGGGGCGAAGAAATGAAAAACTGTTTTTT.

A single count supports this clone. The chain employs TRBV11-2 and TRBJ1-2; D remains ambiguous. Germline-derived CDR1 and CDR2 are SGHAT and FQNNGV. The CDR3 spans 16 residues. The germline V and J ends were trimmed by 2 bases and 6 bases, with 19 bases remaining between them. The DNA for the CDR3 is TGTGCCAGCAGCTTATTAAATTCGGTGAGGTGGGATGGCTACACCTTC. Amino acid sequence: CASSLLNSVRWDGYTF.

This clone was detected only once. The chain employs TRBV7-3 and TRBJ2-2, with 7 bases that match TRBD2. Germline CDR1 reads SGHTA; CDR2 reads FQGTGA. This CDR3 is built from 17 residues. Unmatched junction bases numbered 11, after V lost 4 bases and J lost 3 bases. The CDR3 region has the DNA TGTGCCAGCAGCTCCCCACTAACTAGCGAAGACACCGGGGAGCTGTTTTTT. Protein sequence: CASSSPLTSEDTGELFF. The variable domain in full, completed from reference TRBV7-3 and TRBJ2-2, reads GAGVSQTPSNKVTEKGKYVELRCDPISGHTALYWYRQSLGQGPEFLIYFQGTGAADDSGLPNDRFFAVRPEGSVSTLKIQRTERGDSAVYLCASSSPLTSEDTGELFFGEGSRLTVL.

The chain couples TRBV27 to TRBJ1-2; 7 bases map to TRBD1. The CDR3 length is 18 residues. From germline, CDR1 is MNHEY and CDR2 SMNVEV (reference sequence). V lost 0 bases to trimming and J lost 4 bases; unmatched junction nucleotides: 14. CDR3 sequence: CASSLSPPRGGERYGYTF. CDR3 sequence (DNA): TGTGCCAGCAGTTTATCACCCCCGAGAGGGGGCGAGCGCTATGGCTACACCTTC.

The chain recombines TRBV2 with TRBJ2-3; TRBD2 agrees at 9 bases. Germline loops: CDR1 SNHLY, CDR2 FYNNEI. J gave up 5 bases and V 0 bases, and 6 bases lay outside the gene matches. CDR3 length equals 16 residues. The CDR3 bases are TGTGCCAGCAGTGAAGCGGTGCGGGGGGGTGAAGATACGCAGTATTTT. The encoded protein is CASSEAVRGGEDTQYF. The whole variable domain, remainder taken from reference TRBV2 and TRBJ2-3, is EPEVTQTPSHQVTQMGQEVILRCVPISNHLYFYWYRQILGQKVEFLVSFYNNEISEKSEIFDDQFSVERPDGSNFTLKIRSTKLEDSAMYFCASSEAVRGGEDTQYFGPGTRLTVL.

About this clone: Other nucleotide sequences in the sample specify the same CDR3. V is TRBV9 and J is TRBJ2-1; D perhaps matches TRBD2 (7 bases). CDR1 SGDLS and CDR2 YYNGEE come from the germline V gene. CDR3 size: 15 residues. The V end lost 0 bases, the J end lost 3 bases, and 10 bases lay between the germline ends. CDR3 sequence (DNA): TGTGCCAGCAGCGTAGGCGGGGGCGGCTACAATGAGCAGTTCTTC. Protein sequence: CASSVGGGGYNEQFF.

V usage is TRBV19 and J usage is TRBJ2-7; D perhaps matches TRBD2 (6 bases). V lost 5 bases and J 0 bases, leaving 14 bases between the germline ends. Looked up from germline, CDR1 is LNHDA and CDR2 is SQIVND (reference sequence). There are 15 residues in the CDR3. CDR3 region: CASSPSAGPSYEQYF. CDR3 DNA: TGTGCCAGTAGTCCCTCAGCGGGCCCCTCCTACGAGCAGTACTTC.

CDR3 amino acids: CASSLWGTGGGYTF. As DNA, the CDR3 is TGTGCCAGCAGCTTATGGGGGACAGGGGGCGGCTACACCTTC. The J gene is TRBJ1-2, the V gene TRBV13; 12 bases match TRBD1. From germline, CDR1 is PRHDT and CDR2 FYEKMQ (reference sequence). The ends lost 2 bases at V and 8 bases at J; junction bases unmatched: 3. The CDR3 is made up of 14 amino acids.

The rearrangement joins TRBV5-1 to TRBJ2-2, with D perhaps matching TRBD2 (6 bases). The V and J ends lost 0 bases and 1 base respectively, with 7 bases between them. Looked up from germline, CDR1 is SGHRS and CDR2 is YFSETQ. The CDR3 length is 15 residues. This chain's CDR3 is CASSLEAGNTGELFF. The CDR3 DNA reads TGCGCCAGCAGCTTGGAAGCGGGGAACACCGGGGAGCTGTTTTTT.

The chain joins TRBV5-4 to TRBJ2-6; D is possibly TRBD2 (6 bases). Trimming took 4 bases from V and 4 from J, leaving 24 bases between them. The CDR3 consists of 19 residues. Germline V lookup: CDR1 SGHNT, CDR2 YYREEE (reference sequence). For the CDR3, the DNA is TGTGCCAGCAGCAGCCCCTCTCGCGGGATACCCGGGGGGGCCAACGTCCTGACTTTC. Translation gives CASSSPSRGIPGGANVLTF.

This chain joins TRBV19 and TRBJ1-4, with D unresolved. Trimming cost V 3 bases and J 8 bases, with 16 bases left between them. The CDR3 runs to 15 residues. Per germline, CDR1 LNHDA and CDR2 SQIVND (reference sequence). The CDR3 sequence: CASSIYRGPREKLFF. The CDR3 DNA reads TGTGCCAGTAGTATTTATCGAGGGCCCAGAGAAAAACTGTTTTTT. The variable domain in full, completed from reference TRBV19 and TRBJ1-4, reads DGGITQSPKYLFRKEGQNVTLSCEQNLNHDAMYWYRQDPGQGLRLIYYSQIVNDFQKGDIAEGYSVSREKKESFPLTVTSAQKNPTAFYLCASSIYRGPREKLFFGSGTQLSVL.

A few counts support this clone. The rearrangement uses TRBV10-2 and TRBJ2-7; 12 nucleotides agree with TRBD2. This CDR3 comprises 16 residues. CDR1 is WSHSY and CDR2 is SAAADI in the germline V gene. With 6 bases clipped from V and 4 bases from J, the junction kept 10 bases outside the gene matches. The CDR3 nucleotides are TGCGCCAGCAGCTTCCGACTAGCGGGGGACTCGTACGAGCAGTACTTC. It codes for CASSFRLAGDSYEQYF.

The chain uses TRBV10-1 and TRBJ2-7; D uncertain. This CDR3 has 12 amino acids. The V gene lost 6 bases and the J gene lost 6 bases, with 12 bases spanning the gap. CDR1 is WNHNN, CDR2 SYGVQD, per germline (reference sequence). The CDR3 DNA follows: TGCGCCAGCAGCAAGAATTCCGGCGAGCAGTACTTC. It codes for CASSKNSGEQYF.

This clone was detected only once. V is TRBV2 and J is TRBJ2-7; TRBD2 matches at 9 bases. Germline lookup yields CDR1 SNHLY and CDR2 FYNNEI. V shed 4 bases and J 2 bases; nucleotides not matched to a gene: 9. The CDR3 is 16 amino acids. The CDR3 DNA sequence: TGTGCCAGCAGTGCAGGTAGGCTAGCGGGAACCTACGAGCAGTACTTC. This sequence encodes CASSAGRLAGTYEQYF.

This sequence joins TRBV6-1 and TRBJ1-3, with D possibly TRBD1 on 6 matching bases. Trimming removed 0 bases from V and 3 bases from J, with 12 bases in between. Germline lookup yields CDR1 MNHNS and CDR2 SASEGT. This CDR3 is 16 amino acids long. This chain's CDR3 is CASSEAYRAYGNTIYF. The CDR3 DNA follows: TGTGCCAGCAGTGAAGCGTACAGGGCGTATGGAAACACCATATATTTT.

The chain uses TRBV25-1 and TRBJ1-6; 9 bases map to TRBD1. This CDR3 has 15 residues. Germline-derived CDR1 and CDR2 are MGHDK and SYGVNS. The ends lost 4 bases at V and 9 bases at J; junction bases unmatched: 7. The DNA of the CDR3 is TGTGCCAGCAGTGTAAGGGACAGGGAAACTTCACCCCTCCACTTT. This translates into CASSVRDRETSPLHF.

The genes are TRBV9 and TRBJ1-1; D possibly corresponds to TRBD1 (6 bases). The CDR3 totals 15 residues. Trimming removed 3 bases at V and 2 bases at J, with 14 bases between. Germline lookup yields CDR1 SGDLS and CDR2 YYNGEE. Here the CDR3 DNA reads TGTGCCAGCAGCGAACAGGGAAAATATAACACTGAAGCTTTCTTT. Translated: CASSEQGKYNTEAFF.

The chain couples TRBV6-5 to TRBJ1-1; possibly TRBD1 for D (6 bases). The V and J ends lost 6 bases and 1 base respectively, with 9 bases between them. This CDR3 is built from 13 residues. Germline V gene lookup returns CDR1 MNHEY and CDR2 SVGAGI. CDR3 in amino acids: CASRLQGNTEAFF. Written as DNA, the CDR3 is TGTGCCAGCAGGCTACAGGGGAACACTGAAGCTTTCTTT.

Here the CDR3 reads CASSSPTGINQPQHF. CDR3 nucleotides: TGTGCCAGCAGTTCGCCGACAGGGATAAATCAGCCCCAGCATTTT. This chain connects TRBV28 to TRBJ1-5, with 7 bases aligning to TRBD1. With V trimmed by 4 bases and J by 4 bases, 7 bases remained unmatched. This CDR3 is built from 15 residues. Germline values: CDR1 MDHEN, CDR2 SYDVKM.

DNA of the CDR3: TGTGCCAGTAGTATCCCCAGGTATGGGCAGTTCTTC. Translated: CASSIPRYGQFF. This chain uses TRBV19 with TRBJ2-1; D unclear. Germline V gene lookup returns CDR1 LNHDA and CDR2 SQIVND (reference sequence). Trimming took off 3 bases at V and 12 bases at J, with 12 bases between the two ends. This CDR3 comprises 12 residues.

The rearrangement links TRBV5-4 to TRBJ2-5; 8 bases agree with TRBD2. TRBJ2-7 matches the DNA end more closely, so the J call is doubtful. The CDR3 runs 14 residues. Germline-derived CDR1 and CDR2 are SGHNT and YYREEE (reference sequence). CDR3 amino acids: CASSFIGGAGEQYF. CDR3 DNA sequence: TGTGCCAGCAGCTTCATCGGGGGGGCGGGCGAGCAGTACTTC.

The V gene is TRBV9, the J gene TRBJ2-4; D might be TRBD1 (6 bases). CDR1 SGDLS and CDR2 YYNGEE come from the germline V gene. Between the trimmed V and J ends, which lost 3 bases and 8 bases, there was a span of 12 bases. CDR3 length equals 13 residues. This chain's CDR3 is CASSAPGQHIQYF. The CDR3 region has the DNA TGTGCCAGCAGCGCCCCAGGACAGCACATTCAGTACTTC.

This chain uses TRBV6-6 with TRBJ2-1, with D perhaps matching TRBD1 (6 bases). Per germline, CDR1 MNHNY and CDR2 SVGAGI (reference sequence). V dropped 2 bases and J dropped 10 bases, with 9 bases sitting between them. CDR3 length: 12 amino acids. Written as DNA, the CDR3 is TGTGCCAGCAGTTACGGGGGCATCGAGCAGTTCTTC. Its translation: CASSYGGIEQFF.

The chain links TRBV6-1 to TRBJ1-1; a weak D match, TRBD1 (5 bases). With 4 bases removed from V and 3 bases from J, the gap between germline ends came to 15 bases. The V gene's germline CDR1 is MNHNS and CDR2 SASEGT. The CDR3 has 15 amino acids. The CDR3 sequence: CASSGGDVGHTEAFF. CDR3 coding DNA: TGTGCCAGCAGTGGTGGAGACGTGGGGCACACTGAAGCTTTCTTT.